Listed here are 30 T cell receptor beta chains from one sample, sequenced in a study of cytomegalovirus exposure and HLA in healthy donors. The PCR used 60 Vbeta and 13 Jbeta primers. TCRdb's table, derived via immunoSEQ multiplex PCR, lists solely in-frame clones and lacks some. There are approximately 150,000 clones in the sample; 73% occur only once, and 5% to 6.5% lies in the top ten. The sample was PBMCs. The origin of the receptors is a woman aged 18-35 years in good health and CMV-seropositive.

The chain has TRBV13 and TRBJ1-1, with a tentative D call TRBD1 (5 bases). Germline loops: CDR1 PRHDT, CDR2 FYEKMQ (reference sequence). Trimming removed 8 bases from V and 9 bases from J, with 16 bases in between. The CDR3 is 12 amino acids. DNA for the CDR3: TGTGCCAGCGCAAAGGGCGGGGCGCAAGCTTTCTTT. Protein sequence: CASAKGGAQAFF.

The chain couples TRBV27 to TRBJ2-7; 7 positions match TRBD1. The CDR3 runs 14 residues. The V gene end was trimmed by 5 bases and the J gene end by 6 bases; junction bases not matched to a gene: 10. Germline assignment: CDR1 MNHEY and CDR2 SMNVEV (reference sequence). CDR3 DNA sequence: TGTGCCAGCAGTGTAAACAGGGGTAGGAGCGAGCAGTACTTC. It is translated as CASSVNRGRSEQYF.

A few counts support this clone. The V gene is TRBV28, the J gene TRBJ2-1; 7 nucleotides match TRBD1. The CDR3 length is 15 residues. J gave up 3 bases and V 3 bases, and 5 bases lay outside the gene matches. The germline V gene has CDR1 MDHEN and CDR2 SYDVKM. The CDR3 DNA reads TGTGCCAGCAGTTTGCGCAGGGGGTTCTACAATGAGCAGTTCTTC. Encoded protein: CASSLRRGFYNEQFF.

This clone was observed a few times. The chain recombines TRBV6-1 with TRBJ1-2; TRBD1 matches 9 bases. CDR1 is MNHNS, CDR2 SASEGT, per germline. The junction had 4 bases not matched to a gene; V was cut back by 5 bases and J by 3 bases. The CDR3 covers 14 residues. CDR3 protein: CASSPTGGYYGYTF. The CDR3 DNA is TGTGCCAGCAGTCCAACAGGGGGCTACTATGGCTACACCTTC.

The chain carries TRBV5-1 and TRBJ2-1; 9 nucleotides match TRBD1. The junction had 9 bases not matched to a gene; V was cut back by 4 bases and J by 7 bases. This CDR3 comprises 15 residues. Germline V gene sequence: CDR1 SGHRS, CDR2 YFSETQ. CDR3 nucleotide sequence: TGCGCCAGCAGCGTCACAGGGGGCATTAGGAATGAGCAGTTCTTC. This codes for CASSVTGGIRNEQFF.

V gene TRBV12-5 combines with J gene TRBJ2-1; 8 bases fit TRBD2. Germline values: CDR1 LGHNT, CDR2 FRNRAP. CDR3 length: 15 amino acids. J lost 3 bases, V lost 1 base, and 2 bases had no gene match. The DNA of the CDR3 is TGTGCTAGTGGTTTGGCGGGGGGGTACTACAATGAGCAGTTCTTC. This translates into CASGLAGGYYNEQFF.

With regard to this clone: The junction departs from germline at one end; a sequencing error may be responsible. The rearrangement uses TRBV7-9 and TRBJ1-2; weak D call: TRBD1 (6 bases). The CDR3 totals 15 residues. Germline-derived CDR1 and CDR2 are SEHNR and FQNEAQ (reference sequence). CDR3 coding DNA: TGTGCCAGCAGCCCCCACCGGGGACAAAAAGGTGGGGGCTCCTTC. This sequence encodes CASSPHRGQKGGGSF.

The rearrangement links TRBV6-6 to TRBJ2-7; D gene unclear. The length of the CDR3 is 14 residues. The germline CDR1 and CDR2 sequences are MNHNY and SVGAGI (reference sequence). V was shortened by 7 bases and J by 1 base, with 14 bases between the two germline ends. CDR3 residues: CASTSVGNSYEQYF. Here the CDR3 DNA reads TGTGCCAGCACCTCTGTTGGCAATTCCTACGAGCAGTACTTC.

The rearrangement joins TRBV30 to TRBJ2-7, with 8 bases matching TRBD1. With V trimmed by 2 bases and J by 1 base, 4 bases remained unmatched. Per the germline V gene, CDR1 is GTSNPN and CDR2 is SVGIG (reference sequence). The CDR3 consists of 14 residues. For the CDR3, the DNA is TGTGCCTGGAGTATTGGACAGGGTTCCTACGAGCAGTACTTC. Translation: CAWSIGQGSYEQYF.

Only one count was recorded for this clone. This rearrangement joins TRBV9 to TRBJ2-1; TRBD2 matches at 11 bases. Germline-derived CDR1 and CDR2 are SGDLS and YYNGEE. The CDR3 runs 13 residues. V lost 0 bases to trimming and J lost 10 bases; unmatched junction nucleotides: 0. CDR3 bases: TGTGCCAGCAGCGTAGGACTAGCGGGGGAGCAGTTCTTC. This translates into CASSVGLAGEQFF. The variable domain in full, completed from reference TRBV9 and TRBJ2-1, reads DSGVTQTPKHLITATGQRVTLRCSPRSGDLSVYWYQQSLDQGLQFLIQYYNGEERAKGNILERFSAQQFPDLHSELNLSSLELGDSALYFCASSVGLAGEQFFGPGTRLTVL.

The V call is TRBV6-5, the J call TRBJ2-3; TRBD2 matches 10 bases. Germline lookup yields CDR1 MNHEY and CDR2 SVGAGI. This CDR3 is built from 16 residues. V shed 2 bases, J shed 0 bases, and the junction held 2 bases outside the gene matches. The CDR3 DNA is TGTGCCAGCAGTTACGGACTAGCGGTTAGCACAGATACGCAGTATTTT. Translating it yields CASSYGLAVSTDTQYF.

This clone was seen just once. The rearrangement uses TRBV9 and TRBJ2-2; 7 bases agree with TRBD1. There are 15 residues in the CDR3. With V trimmed by 4 bases and J by 5 bases, 8 bases remained unmatched. Germline V CDR1 and CDR2: SGDLS, YYNGEE. The CDR3 region has the DNA TGTGCCAGCAGCCCGAGGGGGCCGATGACCGGGGAGCTGTTTTTT. Amino acids: CASSPRGPMTGELFF.

The chain employs TRBV5-1 and TRBJ2-1; D is unclear. With 5 bases removed from V and 4 bases from J, the gap between germline ends came to 7 bases. Germline assignment: CDR1 SGHRS and CDR2 YFSETQ. The CDR3 is 12 amino acids. The CDR3 reads CASSQTYNEQFF. In nucleotides, the CDR3 is TGCGCCAGCAGTCAAACTTACAATGAGCAGTTCTTC. Together with reference TRBV5-1 and TRBJ2-1, the CDR3 gives the full variable domain: KAGVTQTPRYLIKTRGQQVTLSCSPISGHRSVSWYQQTPGQGLQFLFEYFSETQRNKGNFPGRFSGRQFSNSRSEMNVSTLELGDSALYLCASSQTYNEQFFGPGTRLTVL.

The rearrangement uses TRBV5-1 and TRBJ1-1; no clear D. Germline V gene sequence: CDR1 SGHRS, CDR2 YFSETQ. The CDR3 is made up of 15 amino acids. Trimming took off 3 bases at V and 6 bases at J, with 18 bases between the two ends. CDR3 loop: CASSSLGLAAAEAFF. The CDR3 nucleotides are TGCGCCAGCAGCTCACTTGGACTTGCCGCCGCTGAAGCTTTCTTT.

The rearrangement joins TRBV27 to TRBJ1-5; 8 bases align to TRBD1. CDR1 MNHEY and CDR2 SMNVEV come from the germline V gene (reference sequence). The V gene end was trimmed by 4 bases and the J gene end by 3 bases; junction bases not matched to a gene: 8. CDR3 length equals 16 residues. The CDR3 spells CASSSGQGGFNQPQHF. In DNA form, the CDR3 reads TGTGCCAGCAGTTCAGGACAGGGTGGTTTCAATCAGCCCCAGCATTTT.

The chain recombines TRBV6-5 with TRBJ1-1; D call uncertain. The ends were cut back, 6 bases at V and 5 bases at J, with 13 bases in the middle. This CDR3 comprises 13 residues. Germline assignment: CDR1 MNHEY and CDR2 SVGAGI. In DNA, the CDR3 is TGTGCCAGCAGCCTGTTACCGCGAACTGAAGCTTTCTTT. The encoded protein is CASSLLPRTEAFF.

The chain employs TRBV7-8 and TRBJ2-3; D might be TRBD2 (5 bases). V gave up 5 bases and J gave up 7 bases, with 19 bases separating them. CDR1 is SGHVS, CDR2 FQNEAQ, per germline. The CDR3 extends over 15 amino acids. The chain's CDR3 is CASSMDALVVHTQYF. CDR3 nucleotides: TGTGCCAGCAGCATGGACGCACTAGTTGTTCATACGCAGTATTTT. The full variable domain, completed using reference TRBV7-8 and TRBJ2-3, is GAGVSQSPRYKVAKRGQDVALRCDPISGHVSLFWYQQALGQGPEFLTYFQNEAQLDKSGLPSDRFFAERPEGSVSTLKIQRTQQEDSAVYLCASSMDALVVHTQYFGPGTRLTVL.

This chain links TRBV6-1 with TRBJ2-7, with 9 bases identical to TRBD2. CDR3 size: 15 residues. V was clipped by 3 bases and J by 4 bases; unmatched bases: 7. Germline V gene data show CDR1 as MNHNS and CDR2 as SASEGT. The CDR3 loop is CASSDWRGGFYEQYF. CDR3 DNA: TGTGCCAGCAGTGATTGGCGGGGGGGCTTTTACGAGCAGTACTTC.

This clone was seen only once. The chain combines TRBV5-5 with TRBJ2-7; 8 positions match TRBD1. The germline gives CDR1 SGHKS, CDR2 YYEKEE (reference sequence). V lost 2 bases and J lost 4; bases outside the gene matches: 8. The CDR3 has 15 residues. CDR3: CASSFGPGGTYEQYF. The CDR3 bases are TGTGCCAGCAGCTTTGGGCCAGGGGGCACGTACGAGCAGTACTTC. The whole variable domain, remainder taken from reference TRBV5-5 and TRBJ2-7, is DAGVTQSPTHLIKTRGQQVTLRCSPISGHKSVSWYQQVLGQGPQFIFQYYEKEERGRGNFPDRFSARQFPNYSSELNVNALLLGDSALYLCASSFGPGGTYEQYFGPGTRLTVT.

The chain uses TRBV27 and TRBJ1-5, with D maybe TRBD1 (6 bases). This CDR3 has 15 amino acids. The V end was cut by 2 bases, the J end by 2 bases, with 10 bases between. Germline values: CDR1 MNHEY, CDR2 SMNVEV (reference sequence). The CDR3 is CASSLGGGGNQPQHF. CDR3 nucleotide sequence: TGTGCCAGCAGTTTAGGCGGGGGCGGCAATCAGCCCCAGCATTTT.

The chain couples TRBV7-6 to TRBJ2-7; D might be TRBD1 (6 bases). The CDR3 has 14 residues. V lost 8 bases and J lost 0, with 14 bases in between. Germline CDR1 is SGHVS and CDR2 is FNYEAQ. CDR3 protein: CASPGQTCSYEQYF. As DNA, the CDR3 is TGTGCCAGCCCCGGACAGACCTGCTCCTACGAGCAGTACTTC.

This chain connects TRBV5-1 to TRBJ1-2; 8 bases are shared with TRBD1. Germline CDR1 reads SGHRS; CDR2 reads YFSETQ. The CDR3 loop spans 15 amino acids. V lost 0 bases, J lost 4 bases, and 5 bases stayed unmatched. The DNA for the CDR3 is TGCGCCAGCAGCTTGGGGGACAGGCTTTTCTATGGCTACACCTTC. It yields the protein CASSLGDRLFYGYTF.

V usage is TRBV6-5 and J usage is TRBJ1-5; D ambiguous. The CDR3 has 15 residues. V shed 0 bases and J shed 3 bases, with 9 bases lying between them. CDR1 MNHEY and CDR2 SVGAGI come from the germline V gene. DNA of the CDR3: TGTGCCAGCAGTTACTCGGCAGGCTTCAATCAGCCCCAGCATTTT. Translating it yields CASSYSAGFNQPQHF.

The V and J genes are TRBV7-9 and TRBJ1-4, with D perhaps matching TRBD1 (5 bases). The ends were cut back, 1 base at V and 8 bases at J, with 11 bases in the middle. Germline V CDR1 and CDR2: SEHNR, FQNEAQ (reference sequence). The CDR3 has 14 residues. CDR3 residues: CASSLGGAWEKLFF. The CDR3 nucleotides are TGTGCCAGCAGCTTAGGTGGGGCTTGGGAAAAACTGTTTTTT.

The rearrangement joins TRBV9 to TRBJ1-1, with D possibly TRBD1 on 5 matching bases. Germline V gives CDR1 SGDLS, CDR2 YYNGEE. This CDR3 region has 13 residues. The V end was cut by 0 bases, the J end by 4 bases, with 7 bases between. The CDR3 here is CASSVEGFTEAFF. The CDR3 DNA reads TGTGCCAGCAGCGTAGAGGGGTTCACTGAAGCTTTCTTT.

The rearrangement uses TRBV30 and TRBJ1-4; unclear D gene. With 3 bases removed from V and 5 bases from J, the gap between germline ends came to 13 bases. CDR1 and CDR2 (germline): GTSNPN, SVGIG (reference sequence). The CDR3 totals 14 residues. This CDR3 reads CAWRASDYNEKLFF. As DNA, the CDR3 is TGTGCCTGGAGGGCCTCAGACTACAATGAAAAACTGTTTTTT.

This clone was observed a few times. This sequence joins TRBV7-3 and TRBJ2-1; TRBD1 is a possible D gene (6 bases). V shed 5 bases and J shed 8 bases, with 13 bases lying between them. Germline loops: CDR1 SGHTA, CDR2 FQGTGA. The CDR3 totals 13 residues. The CDR3 here is CASSILTGHEQFF. CDR3 sequence (DNA): TGTGCCAGCAGCATATTGACAGGCCATGAGCAGTTCTTC.

The chain combines TRBV5-1 with TRBJ2-6; 7 bases line up with TRBD1. Germline lookup yields CDR1 SGHRS and CDR2 YFSETQ. The CDR3 runs to 17 residues. With V trimmed by 5 bases and J by 2 bases, 10 bases remained unmatched. The CDR3 loop is CASSFGTAQTGANVLTF. CDR3 sequence (DNA): TGCGCCAGCAGTTTCGGGACAGCCCAGACTGGGGCCAACGTCCTGACTTTC.

The V gene is TRBV27, the J gene TRBJ2-5; no clear D. The germline V gene encodes CDR1 MNHEY and CDR2 SMNVEV (reference sequence). This CDR3 comprises 13 residues. Trimming cost V 2 bases and J 0 bases, with 4 bases left between them. CDR3 region: CASSLRYQETQYF. Here the CDR3 DNA reads TGTGCCAGCAGTTTACGGTACCAAGAGACCCAGTACTTC.

The rearrangement links TRBV5-1 to TRBJ2-2; perhaps TRBD2 as D (6 bases). The ends were cut back, 4 bases at V and 1 base at J, with 17 bases in the middle. This CDR3 comprises 17 residues. Looked up from germline, CDR1 is SGHRS and CDR2 is YFSETQ. The DNA for the CDR3 is TGCGCCAGCAGCGTAGGCATAGGGGACTTGAACACCGGGGAGCTGTTTTTT. This sequence encodes CASSVGIGDLNTGELFF.